This TCR beta chain was found in a study of blood T cells in healthy people across ages. Overall study results and limits: A strong correlation was found between TCR beta diversity and the percentage of naive T cells.

In germline, CDR1 is SGHDT, CDR2 YYEEEE. The CDR3 extends over 14 amino acids. Trimming stripped 6 bases from V and 7 bases from J, with 18 bases between. Alongside a J-beta primer mix, a sample-barcoded 5' primer served in a second PCR lasting roughly 7 to 11 cycles. One entry per CDR3 protein results from TCRdb running MiXCR on the 5' RACE reads. This repertoire shows about 1.1 million distinct CDR3 sequences, roughly two fifths found once; its top ten account for approximately 14%. As for this clonotype: Its antigen is currently unknown.

The draw of peripheral blood yielded roughly 10 milliliters from each donor. Sequences were obtained from blood. This TCR derives from a man between 18 and 35 years old in good health. V and J are TRBV5-6 and TRBJ2-3; D may be TRBD1 (6 bases). As DNA, the CDR3 is TGTGCCAGCACCACCAGGACAGTCTCAAATACGCAGTATTTT. It encodes CASTTRTVSNTQYF.